This TCR beta chain was identified in a study of blood T cell repertoires in COVID-19. V was pared by 4 bases and J by 3 bases, with 2 bases of the junction left unmatched. This CDR3 region has 13 residues. CDR1 is MNHEY, CDR2 SVGAGI, per germline. Data came from immunoSEQ multiplex PCR; TCRdb stores just in-frame clones and leaves some out. The data show approximately 99,000 clones, 70% to 80% seen once. The chain has TRBV6-5 and TRBJ2-7; 8 bases agree with TRBD1. The specimen was peripheral blood. The receptor was isolated from a woman of 80 years or more with active or convalescent COVID-19. The CDR3 region has the DNA TGTGCCAGCAGTTTTGACAGGGGCTACGAGCAGTACTTC. As protein: CASSFDRGYEQYF.